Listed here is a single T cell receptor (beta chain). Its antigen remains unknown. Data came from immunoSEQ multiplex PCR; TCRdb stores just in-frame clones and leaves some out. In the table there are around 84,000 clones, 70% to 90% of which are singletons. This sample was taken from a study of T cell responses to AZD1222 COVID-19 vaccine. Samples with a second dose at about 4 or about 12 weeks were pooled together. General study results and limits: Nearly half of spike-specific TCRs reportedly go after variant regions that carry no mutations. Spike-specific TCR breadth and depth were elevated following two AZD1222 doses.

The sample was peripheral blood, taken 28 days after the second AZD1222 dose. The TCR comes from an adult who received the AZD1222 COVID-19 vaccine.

The CDR3 here is CATSRGQLIQETQYF. CDR3 coding DNA: TGTGCCACCAGCAGGGGACAGCTGATTCAAGAGACCCAGTACTTC. The chain uses TRBV15 and TRBJ2-5; 7 bases match TRBD1. The V gene's germline CDR1 is LNHNV and CDR2 YYDKDF (reference sequence). The CDR3 length is 15 residues. With V trimmed by 3 bases and J by 2 bases, 6 bases remained unmatched.